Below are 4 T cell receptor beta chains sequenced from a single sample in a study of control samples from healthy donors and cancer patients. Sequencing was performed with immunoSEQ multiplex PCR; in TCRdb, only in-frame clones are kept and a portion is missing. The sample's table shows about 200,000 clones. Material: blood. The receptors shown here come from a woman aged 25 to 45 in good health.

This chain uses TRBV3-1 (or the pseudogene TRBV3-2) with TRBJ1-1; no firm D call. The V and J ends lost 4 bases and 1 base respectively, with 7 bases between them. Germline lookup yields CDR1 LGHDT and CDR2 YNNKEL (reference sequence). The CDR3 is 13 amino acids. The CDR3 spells CASSRIRNTEAFF. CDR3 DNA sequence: TGTGCCAGCAGCCGGATTCGGAACACTGAAGCTTTCTTT.

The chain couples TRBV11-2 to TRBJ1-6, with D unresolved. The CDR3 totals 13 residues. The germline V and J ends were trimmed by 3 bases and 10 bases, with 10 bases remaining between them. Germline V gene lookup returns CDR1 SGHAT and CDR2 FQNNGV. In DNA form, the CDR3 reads TGTGCCAGCAGCTTCGAACCGAGATCACCCCTCCACTTT. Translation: CASSFEPRSPLHF.

CDR3 in amino acids: CASSWDTSSGNTIYF. The CDR3 DNA follows: TGTGCCAGCAGTTGGGACACCTCCTCTGGAAACACCATATATTTT. This rearrangement joins TRBV28 to TRBJ1-3; D perhaps matches TRBD1 (6 bases). The CDR3 contains 15 residues. V was trimmed by 4 bases and J by 0 bases, leaving 10 bases between them. Germline CDR1 reads MDHEN; CDR2 reads SYDVKM.

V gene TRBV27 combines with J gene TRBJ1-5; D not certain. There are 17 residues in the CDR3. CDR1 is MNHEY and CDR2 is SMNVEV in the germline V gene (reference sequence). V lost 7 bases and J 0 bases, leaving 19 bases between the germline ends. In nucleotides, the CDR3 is TGTGCCAGCACCCCCCTTCAAGGTGGTTATAGCAATCAGCCCCAGCATTTT. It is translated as CASTPLQGGYSNQPQHF.